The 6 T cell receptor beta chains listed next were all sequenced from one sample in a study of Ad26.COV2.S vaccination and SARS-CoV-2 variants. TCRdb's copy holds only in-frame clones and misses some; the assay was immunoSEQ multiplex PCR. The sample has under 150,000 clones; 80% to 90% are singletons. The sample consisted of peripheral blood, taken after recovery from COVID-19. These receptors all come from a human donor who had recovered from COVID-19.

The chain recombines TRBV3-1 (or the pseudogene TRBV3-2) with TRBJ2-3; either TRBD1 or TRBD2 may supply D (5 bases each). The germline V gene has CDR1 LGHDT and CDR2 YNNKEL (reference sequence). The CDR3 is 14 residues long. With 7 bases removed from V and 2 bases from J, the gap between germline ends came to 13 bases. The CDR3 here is CASNSGQPTDTQYF. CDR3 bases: TGTGCCAGCAATTCGGGGCAGCCCACAGATACGCAGTATTTT.

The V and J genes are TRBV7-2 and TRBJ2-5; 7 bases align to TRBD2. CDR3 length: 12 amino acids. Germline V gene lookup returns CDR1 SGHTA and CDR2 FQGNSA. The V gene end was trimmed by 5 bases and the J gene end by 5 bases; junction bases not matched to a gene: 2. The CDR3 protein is CASSDGGETQYF. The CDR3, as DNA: TGTGCCAGCAGCGACGGGGGGGAGACCCAGTACTTC.

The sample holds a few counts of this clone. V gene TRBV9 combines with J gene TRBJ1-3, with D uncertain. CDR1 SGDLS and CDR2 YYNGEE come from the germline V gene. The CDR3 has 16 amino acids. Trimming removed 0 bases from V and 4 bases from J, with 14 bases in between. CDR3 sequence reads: CASSVGGERGGNTIYF. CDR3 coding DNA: TGTGCCAGCAGCGTAGGTGGGGAAAGAGGGGGAAACACCATATATTTT.

CDR3 amino acids: CASSLRVYGYTF. The CDR3 nucleotides are TGTGCCAGCAGTTTAAGGGTTTATGGCTACACCTTC. The chain has TRBV28 and TRBJ1-2; D ambiguous. This CDR3 has 12 residues. Trimming shortened V by 2 bases and J by 5 bases, and 6 bases separated the two germline ends. Germline lookup yields CDR1 MDHEN and CDR2 SYDVKM.

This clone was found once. For the CDR3, the DNA is TGTGCCAGCAGCTTAGTGGAGACCCAGTACTTC. It encodes CASSLVETQYF. This rearrangement joins TRBV7-9 to TRBJ2-5; D gene ambiguous. The V gene lost 1 base and the J gene lost 5 bases, with 2 bases spanning the gap. Germline V gene sequence: CDR1 SEHNR, CDR2 FQNEAQ (reference sequence). The CDR3 loop spans 11 amino acids.

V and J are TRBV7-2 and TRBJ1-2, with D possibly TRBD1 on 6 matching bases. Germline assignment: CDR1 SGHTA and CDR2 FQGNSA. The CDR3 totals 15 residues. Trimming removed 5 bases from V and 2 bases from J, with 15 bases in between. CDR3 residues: CASSLGAAPNYGYTF. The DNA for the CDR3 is TGTGCCAGCAGCCTGGGGGCAGCCCCAAACTATGGCTACACCTTC. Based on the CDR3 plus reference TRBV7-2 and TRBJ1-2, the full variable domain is GAGVSQSPSNKVTEKGKDVELRCDPISGHTALYWYRQSLGQGLEFLIYFQGNSAPDKSGLPSDRFSAERTGGSVSTLTIQRTQQEDSAVYLCASSLGAAPNYGYTFGSGTRLTVV.